One sample yielded the 26 T cell receptor beta chains listed below, sequenced in a study of blood T cell repertoires in COVID-19. The protocol was immunoSEQ multiplex PCR, while the TCRdb copy is restricted to in-frame clones and leaves out a portion. This sample yields about 82,000 clones, of which about 83% are seen a single time; about a sixth belongs to the top ten. The source material was peripheral blood. The receptors were sampled from an older woman with acute or convalescent COVID-19.

This chain joins TRBV7-2 and TRBJ1-5; D unresolved. The CDR3 is 12 residues long. Germline assignment: CDR1 SGHTA and CDR2 FQGNSA. V dropped 0 bases and J dropped 6 bases, with 3 bases sitting between them. The CDR3 reads CASSLARQPQHF. CDR3 DNA: TGTGCCAGCAGCTTAGCCCGTCAGCCCCAGCATTTT.

This chain uses TRBV6-6 with TRBJ1-5, with D unresolved. The germline CDR1 and CDR2 sequences are MNHNY and SVGAGI (reference sequence). This CDR3 has 14 residues. V was shortened by 4 bases and J by 7 bases, with 14 bases between the two germline ends. Written as DNA, the CDR3 is TGTGCCAGCAGTTTAGTAGAGGGTGACCAGCCCCAGCATTTT. Translation gives CASSLVEGDQPQHF.

The gene calls are TRBV5-4 and TRBJ1-6; possible D gene TRBD1, 6 bases. V was clipped by 0 bases and J by 7 bases, with 11 bases between them. Germline V gives CDR1 SGHNT, CDR2 YYREEE (reference sequence). The CDR3 consists of 15 residues. CDR3 in DNA: TGTGCCAGCAGCTTGGACAGGGTGTCCAATTCACCCCTCCACTTT. This encodes CASSLDRVSNSPLHF. Using reference TRBV5-4 and TRBJ1-6 for the parts outside the CDR3, the full variable domain is ETGVTQSPTHLIKTRGQQVTLRCSSQSGHNTVSWYQQALGQGPQFIFQYYREEENGRGNFPPRFSGLQFPNYSSELNVNALELDDSALYLCASSLDRVSNSPLHFGNGTRLTVT.

The chain couples TRBV11-3 to TRBJ1-2, with TRBD1 identical over 10 bases. CDR1 is SGHNT, CDR2 YENEEA, per germline. The CDR3 extends over 13 amino acids. The ends lost 4 bases at V and 8 bases at J; junction bases unmatched: 4. CDR3: CASSSTGGRGYTF. In nucleotides, the CDR3 is TGTGCCAGCAGCTCGACAGGGGGCCGGGGCTACACCTTC.

The chain has TRBV13 and TRBJ2-3; perhaps TRBD1 as D (5 bases). With 2 bases removed from V and 9 bases from J, the gap between germline ends came to 6 bases. Per germline, CDR1 PRHDT and CDR2 FYEKMQ (reference sequence). This CDR3 is 11 amino acids long. The chain's CDR3 is CASSLTGTQYF. CDR3 in DNA: TGTGCCAGCAGCTTAACAGGAACGCAGTATTTT.

This sequence joins TRBV11-2 and TRBJ2-7; 7 positions match TRBD1. Germline values: CDR1 SGHAT, CDR2 FQNNGV. Trimming took 5 bases from V and 9 from J; bases not matched to a gene: 7. There are 12 residues in the CDR3. CDR3 protein: CASSATGTVQYF. The CDR3 nucleotides are TGTGCCAGCAGCGCGACAGGGACAGTGCAGTACTTC.

This clone was seen a few times. V gene TRBV5-1 combines with J gene TRBJ2-1, with a possible D match to TRBD1 (6 bases). This CDR3 contains 14 residues. Trimming shortened V by 3 bases and J by 9 bases, and 16 bases separated the two germline ends. Germline CDR1 is SGHRS and CDR2 is YFSETQ. The CDR3 reads CASSYRQDGGEQFF. The CDR3 DNA sequence: TGCGCCAGCAGCTATCGACAGGATGGGGGTGAGCAGTTCTTC.

The V and J genes are TRBV9 and TRBJ2-4; maybe TRBD1 (6 bases). V was shortened by 4 bases and J by 5 bases, with 10 bases between the two germline ends. The germline V gene has CDR1 SGDLS and CDR2 YYNGEE. The CDR3 spans 13 residues. CDR3 coding DNA: TGTGCCAGCAGCCCGGGACACGAAAACATTCAGTACTTC. Encoded protein: CASSPGHENIQYF.

The chain recombines TRBV4-1 with TRBJ1-1; no definite D call. V shed 8 bases and J shed 11 bases, with 18 bases lying between them. Germline V gene data show CDR1 as MGHRA and CDR2 as YSYEKL. This CDR3 has 12 residues. Here the CDR3 reads CASGDTVNEAFF. CDR3 sequence (DNA): TGCGCCAGCGGCGACACCGTGAACGAGGCTTTCTTT.

V and J are TRBV25-1 and TRBJ1-1, with 7 nucleotides matching TRBD1. The germline V gene encodes CDR1 MGHDK and CDR2 SYGVNS. The CDR3 is 14 residues long. V was clipped by 5 bases and J by 4 bases; unmatched bases: 7. CDR3 loop: CASSLDAGGTEAFF. DNA of the CDR3: TGTGCCAGCAGTTTGGATGCAGGGGGCACTGAAGCTTTCTTT.

CDR3 sequence: CATSDPRTGGLDTGELFF. The CDR3 DNA is TGTGCCACCAGTGATCCTCGGACAGGGGGCTTGGACACCGGGGAGCTGTTTTTT. The chain combines TRBV24-1 with TRBJ2-2; 11 bases align to TRBD1. The CDR3 covers 18 residues. Germline lookup yields CDR1 KGHDR and CDR2 SFDVKD. V dropped 3 bases and J dropped 3; count of bases not matched to a gene: 8.

The chain couples TRBV9 to TRBJ1-5; D is possibly TRBD1 (6 bases). The V end was cut by 0 bases, the J end by 5 bases, with 12 bases between. The CDR3 length is 15 residues. Germline V gene sequence: CDR1 SGDLS, CDR2 YYNGEE. This CDR3 reads CASSVGGGRDQPQHF. The CDR3 DNA follows: TGTGCCAGCAGCGTAGGGGGGGGCCGGGATCAGCCCCAGCATTTT. Complete variable domain (other parts from reference TRBV9 and TRBJ1-5): DSGVTQTPKHLITATGQRVTLRCSPRSGDLSVYWYQQSLDQGLQFLIQYYNGEERAKGNILERFSAQQFPDLHSELNLSSLELGDSALYFCASSVGGGRDQPQHFGDGTRLSIL.

The J gene is TRBJ1-1, the V gene TRBV19, with D maybe TRBD1 (5 bases). CDR3 size: 13 residues. Between the trimmed V and J ends, which lost 4 bases and 1 base, there was a span of 7 bases. Germline lookup yields CDR1 LNHDA and CDR2 SQIVND (reference sequence). CDR3 in amino acids: CASSKQGNTEAFF. CDR3 in DNA: TGTGCCAGTAGTAAGCAGGGGAACACTGAAGCTTTCTTT.

The chain recombines TRBV28 with TRBJ2-7, with D possibly TRBD2 on 6 matching bases. The CDR3 is made up of 14 amino acids. Germline CDR1 MDHEN, CDR2 SYDVKM. Trimming stripped 7 bases from V and 3 bases from J, with 16 bases between. This chain's CDR3 is CASTSEGGFYEQYF. DNA of the CDR3: TGTGCCAGCACTTCCGAAGGAGGGTTCTACGAGCAGTACTTC. Variable domain in full (rest from reference TRBV28 and TRBJ2-7): DVKVTQSSRYLVKRTGEKVFLECVQDMDHENMFWYRQDPGLGLRLIYFSYDVKMKEKGDIPEGYSVSREKKERFSLILESASTNQTSMYLCASTSEGGFYEQYFGPGTRLTVT.

This sequence joins TRBV9 and TRBJ2-5, with 15 bases that match TRBD2. The CDR3 is 17 amino acids. In germline, CDR1 is SGDLS, CDR2 YYNGEE. V was pared by 2 bases and J by 5 bases, with 7 bases of the junction left unmatched. The CDR3 sequence: CASSVLGTSGGRETQYF. The DNA of the CDR3 is TGTGCCAGCAGCGTCCTCGGGACTAGCGGGGGGCGGGAGACCCAGTACTTC. The full variable domain, rest sourced from reference TRBV9 and TRBJ2-5, is DSGVTQTPKHLITATGQRVTLRCSPRSGDLSVYWYQQSLDQGLQFLIQYYNGEERAKGNILERFSAQQFPDLHSELNLSSLELGDSALYFCASSVLGTSGGRETQYFGPGTRLLVL.

There are a few counts of this clone. The chain carries TRBV28 and TRBJ1-1, with D hard to call. Germline CDR1 reads MDHEN; CDR2 reads SYDVKM. The V and J ends lost 2 bases and 3 bases respectively, with 4 bases between them. The CDR3 runs to 12 residues. CDR3 DNA: TGTGCCAGCAGTTTACGGGACACTGAAGCTTTCTTT. This gives the protein CASSLRDTEAFF.

This CDR3 reads CASSGTDEAPQHF. The CDR3 DNA reads as TGTGCCAGCAGTGGAACCGACGAGGCGCCCCAGCATTTT. The V and J genes are TRBV12-3 or TRBV12-4 and TRBJ1-5; D is uncertain. The CDR3 extends over 13 amino acids. Trimming removed 5 bases from V and 9 bases from J, with 14 bases in between.

The J gene is TRBJ2-1, the V gene TRBV7-8; D gene unclear. The germline CDR1 and CDR2 sequences are SGHVS and FQNEAQ. CDR3 length equals 19 residues. V lost 4 bases to trimming and J lost 0 bases, with 22 bases between them. CDR3 region: CASSSFRLLGSSSYNEQFF. CDR3 DNA sequence: TGTGCCAGCAGCTCCTTCCGTCTACTTGGTTCGAGCTCCTACAATGAGCAGTTCTTC. The whole variable domain, remainder taken from reference TRBV7-8 and TRBJ2-1, is GAGVSQSPRYKVAKRGQDVALRCDPISGHVSLFWYQQALGQGPEFLTYFQNEAQLDKSGLPSDRFFAERPEGSVSTLKIQRTQQEDSAVYLCASSSFRLLGSSSYNEQFFGPGTRLTVL.

The V gene is TRBV19, the J gene TRBJ1-1; unclear D gene. Germline loops: CDR1 LNHDA, CDR2 SQIVND (reference sequence). The CDR3 runs 11 residues. With 5 bases removed from V and 10 bases from J, the gap between germline ends came to 11 bases. CDR3 sequence: CASSEGVGAFF. DNA of the CDR3: TGTGCCAGTAGTGAGGGTGTAGGAGCTTTCTTT.

This clone came up once. V and J are TRBV5-4 and TRBJ2-7; maybe TRBD1 (6 bases). CDR1 is SGHNT and CDR2 is YYREEE in the germline V gene (reference sequence). V lost 1 base and J 6 bases, leaving 17 bases between the germline ends. The CDR3 consists of 15 residues. CDR3 amino acids: CASSLSLGGVGEQYF. CDR3 bases: TGTGCCAGCAGCTTGTCACTAGGGGGAGTGGGCGAGCAGTACTTC.

The V gene is TRBV6-5, the J gene TRBJ1-3, with TRBD1 as a possible D gene (5 bases). V shed 6 bases and J shed 2 bases, with 8 bases lying between them. The CDR3 loop spans 13 amino acids. Germline V gives CDR1 MNHEY, CDR2 SVGAGI. The CDR3 protein is CASRGEAGNTIYF. The DNA for the CDR3 is TGTGCCAGCAGAGGGGAGGCTGGAAACACCATATATTTT.

The chain recombines TRBV19 with TRBJ2-2, with D possibly matching TRBD1 (5 bases). The CDR3 extends over 15 amino acids. From germline, CDR1 is LNHDA and CDR2 SQIVND (reference sequence). The ends were cut back, 3 bases at V and 1 base at J, with 9 bases in the middle. CDR3 DNA: TGTGCCAGTAGTATCTCGCAGGGGAACACCGGGGAGCTGTTTTTT. It is translated as CASSISQGNTGELFF.

The gene calls are TRBV5-1 and TRBJ1-6, with D tentatively TRBD1 (6 bases). Deletions cut 4 bases from V and 7 bases from J, with 15 bases between. The CDR3 length is 15 residues. In germline, CDR1 is SGHRS, CDR2 YFSETQ. The CDR3 nucleotides read TGCGCCAGCAGCCAACAGGGAGCTCAGAATTCACCCCTCCACTTT. This gives the protein CASSQQGAQNSPLHF.

The genes are TRBV5-8 and TRBJ2-4, with 14 bases identical to TRBD2. Germline CDR1 and CDR2: SGHTS and YDEGEE. The CDR3 has 19 amino acids. V lost 0 bases to trimming and J lost 0 bases; unmatched junction nucleotides: 5. For the CDR3, the DNA is TGTGCCAGCAGCTTGGCGAGACTAGCGGGGGGGCTAGCCAAAAACATTCAGTACTTC. It codes for CASSLARLAGGLAKNIQYF.

The V call is TRBV11-3, the J call TRBJ1-2; 8 positions agree with TRBD1. Germline trimming cut 5 bases from V and 7 bases from J; bases unmatched to any gene: 9. The V gene's germline CDR1 is SGHNT and CDR2 YENEEA. The CDR3 extends over 14 amino acids. CDR3 nucleotide sequence: TGTGCCAGCAGCCCCCAGGGGGCGCGGGGTGGCTACACCTTC. This codes for CASSPQGARGGYTF.

The rearrangement uses TRBV11-3 and TRBJ2-5, with D possibly TRBD2 on 6 matching bases. CDR1 SGHNT and CDR2 YENEEA come from the germline V gene. V was trimmed by 8 bases and J by 4 bases, leaving 23 bases between them. The CDR3 loop spans 16 amino acids. CDR3 loop: CASSDGERREGETQYF. As DNA, the CDR3 is TGTGCCAGCTCGGACGGCGAGCGGAGGGAAGGAGAGACCCAGTACTTC.